The rows below give T cell receptor beta chains drawn from one sample of a study of T-cell reconstitution after alpha-beta-depleted transplantation in children. TCRdb re-derived calls from the PCR reads in MiXCR, one entry per CDR3 protein. The sample gives about 900,000 distinct CDR3 sequences, roughly 29% of which show up once; about 28% is in the top ten. This specimen consisted of PBMCs, mostly from graft donor cells, obtained 360 days after TCRalphabeta/CD19-depleted stem cell transplant. The origin of the receptors is a boy less than two years old who had a stem cell transplant for SCID, so the T cells may come from the graft donor. Both conserved end residues are part of each CDR3. The order of the fields is V gene, D gene, clone size, J gene, CDR3 DNA, CDR3 protein. A D gene is named only where the DNA matches it firmly. The listing skips clone size in some rows; elsewhere it reads once, few, many or a size class.

v_call: TRBV5-1; d_call: TRBD2; clone_size: -; j_call: TRBJ2-4; cdr3_nt: TGCGCCAGCAGCTTGAGAGCGGGGGATTCCAACATTCAGTACTTC; cdr3_aa: CASSLRAGDSNIQYF
v_call: TRBV4-3; d_call: -; clone_size: -; j_call: TRBJ2-3; cdr3_nt: TGCGCCAGCAGCCAAGACCGGGGACTCTTCACAGATACGCAGTATTTT; cdr3_aa: CASSQDRGLFTDTQYF
v_call: TRBV5-1; d_call: TRBD2; clone_size: -; j_call: TRBJ2-5; cdr3_nt: TGCGCCAGCAGCTTGGCCAGCGGGGCCCGGGAGACCCAGTACTTC; cdr3_aa: CASSLASGARETQYF
v_call: TRBV5-1; d_call: -; clone_size: -; j_call: TRBJ2-2; cdr3_nt: TGCGCCAGCAGCTTGGAGCCCAGGGATCACGGGGAGCTGTTTTTT; cdr3_aa: CASSLEPRDHGELFF
v_call: TRBV7-3; d_call: -; clone_size: -; j_call: TRBJ1-1; cdr3_nt: TGTGCCAGCAGCTCAGGGTTCCTGAGGGCTGAAGCTTTCTTT; cdr3_aa: CASSSGFLRAEAFF
v_call: TRBV12-3/TRBV12-4; d_call: -; clone_size: many; j_call: TRBJ1-5; cdr3_nt: TGTGCCAGCAGTTTAGATGGCAGTCCGAATCAGCCCCAGCATTTT; cdr3_aa: CASSLDGSPNQPQHF
v_call: TRBV12-3/TRBV12-4; d_call: -; clone_size: -; j_call: TRBJ2-5; cdr3_nt: TGTGCCAGCAGTTTCCCTGGGGGGGCTGAGAGAACCCAGTACTTC; cdr3_aa: CASSFPGGAERTQYF
v_call: TRBV29-1; d_call: TRBD2; clone_size: -; j_call: TRBJ2-7; cdr3_nt: TGCAGCGCCCTCAATCTAGCGGGGGATCACGAGCAGTACTTC; cdr3_aa: CSALNLAGDHEQYF
v_call: TRBV5-1; d_call: TRBD1; clone_size: few; j_call: TRBJ2-7; cdr3_nt: TGCGCCAGCAGCTCGGCAACCGAAGACAGGGCCGAAGGTTACGAGCAGTACTTC; cdr3_aa: CASSSATEDRAEGYEQYF
v_call: TRBV12-3/TRBV12-4; d_call: -; clone_size: -; j_call: TRBJ1-6; cdr3_nt: TGTGCCAGCAGCCTTCCGGGTTGGGGTGAAGCCCTCCACTTT; cdr3_aa: CASSLPGWGEALHF
v_call: TRBV12-3/TRBV12-4; d_call: TRBD1; clone_size: -; j_call: TRBJ2-7; cdr3_nt: TGTGCCAGCACCCGGACAGGGGTAACCTACGAGCAGTACTTC; cdr3_aa: CASTRTGVTYEQYF
v_call: TRBV10-3; d_call: TRBD2; clone_size: -; j_call: TRBJ2-3; cdr3_nt: TGTGCCATCACCCTGGGACTAGCTGACACAGATACGCAGTATTTT; cdr3_aa: CAITLGLADTDTQYF
v_call: TRBV19; d_call: TRBD1; clone_size: -; j_call: TRBJ1-5; cdr3_nt: TGTGCCAGTAGTGGCCGGGACAGCCCTTTTAATCAGCCCCTTCATTTT; cdr3_aa: CASSGRDSPFNQPLHF
v_call: TRBV14; d_call: -; clone_size: once; j_call: TRBJ2-1; cdr3_nt: TGTGCCAGCAGCCAAGAGGGTTGGGCAAAGAACAATGAGCAGTTCTTC; cdr3_aa: CASSQEGWAKNNEQFF
v_call: TRBV13; d_call: TRBD1; clone_size: -; j_call: TRBJ2-7; cdr3_nt: TGTGCCAGCAGCTTATTCGGGACAGGGGGCTACGAGCAGTACTTC; cdr3_aa: CASSLFGTGGYEQYF
v_call: TRBV6-5; d_call: -; clone_size: -; j_call: TRBJ2-3; cdr3_nt: TGTGCCAGCAGATTAACCACTCACACAGATACGCAGTATTTT; cdr3_aa: CASRLTTHTDTQYF
v_call: TRBV10-3; d_call: TRBD1; clone_size: few; j_call: TRBJ2-7; cdr3_nt: TGTGCCACCACGACAGGGGGTGACGAGCAGTACTTC; cdr3_aa: CATTTGGDEQYF
v_call: TRBV10-2; d_call: -; clone_size: few; j_call: TRBJ2-5; cdr3_nt: TGCGCCAGCGGTCGAATGCGGGAGACCCAGTACTTC; cdr3_aa: CASGRMRETQYF
v_call: TRBV7-9; d_call: -; clone_size: -; j_call: TRBJ2-7; cdr3_nt: TGTGCCAGCAGACGAGGAGGGGGAGACTACGAGCAGTACTTC; cdr3_aa: CASRRGGGDYEQYF
v_call: TRBV20-1; d_call: -; clone_size: once; j_call: TRBJ2-7; cdr3_nt: TGCAGTGCTAGCTATCCGGGTTCATACGAGCAGTACTTC; cdr3_aa: CSASYPGSYEQYF
v_call: TRBV6-6; d_call: -; clone_size: -; j_call: TRBJ2-7; cdr3_nt: TGTGCCAGCAGTTACTTTCCGGGCGAGCAGTACTTC; cdr3_aa: CASSYFPGEQYF
v_call: TRBV18; d_call: -; clone_size: -; j_call: TRBJ2-7; cdr3_nt: TGTGCCAGCTCACCAGTTGGAGGTGACGAGCAGTACTTC; cdr3_aa: CASSPVGGDEQYF
v_call: TRBV9; d_call: -; clone_size: many; j_call: TRBJ1-4; cdr3_nt: TGTGCCAGCAGCTCTAGTGGGGCAACTAATGAAAAACTGTTTTTT; cdr3_aa: CASSSSGATNEKLFF
v_call: TRBV25-1; d_call: TRBD1; clone_size: -; j_call: TRBJ2-1; cdr3_nt: TGTGCCAGCAGGGGGAATTTGTTGGAGGGACAGGGGAGCAATGAGCAGTTCTTC; cdr3_aa: CASRGNLLEGQGSNEQFF
v_call: TRBV11-2; d_call: TRBD1; clone_size: -; j_call: TRBJ2-7; cdr3_nt: TGTGCCAGCAGCCTGGGGACAGGGATGTCCTACGAGCAGTACTTC; cdr3_aa: CASSLGTGMSYEQYF
v_call: TRBV5-8; d_call: -; clone_size: -; j_call: TRBJ2-3; cdr3_nt: TGTGCCAGCAGCTTGTCGGGCAGTTCTTTCACAGATACGCAGTATTTT; cdr3_aa: CASSLSGSSFTDTQYF
v_call: TRBV6-1; d_call: -; clone_size: -; j_call: TRBJ1-3; cdr3_nt: TGTGCCAGCAGTCGGACAACGGGGGACTCTGGAAACACCATATATTTT; cdr3_aa: CASSRTTGDSGNTIYF
v_call: TRBV12-3/TRBV12-4; d_call: TRBD1; clone_size: few; j_call: TRBJ2-2; cdr3_nt: TGTGCCAGCAGTTTTTCAACCGGGACAGGGGACGGGGAGCTGTTTTTT; cdr3_aa: CASSFSTGTGDGELFF
v_call: TRBV20-1; d_call: -; clone_size: -; j_call: TRBJ2-3; cdr3_nt: TGCAGTGCTAGACGACTAACTAGCACAGATACGCAGTATTTT; cdr3_aa: CSARRLTSTDTQYF
v_call: TRBV3-1; d_call: -; clone_size: -; j_call: TRBJ2-5; cdr3_nt: TGTGCCAGCAGCCAGTGGGGGGTCGCGGAGACCCAGTACTTC; cdr3_aa: CASSQWGVAETQYF
v_call: TRBV12-3/TRBV12-4; d_call: TRBD1; clone_size: -; j_call: TRBJ2-7; cdr3_nt: TGTGCCAGCAGTTCGGACAGGTCGGGGGAGCAGTACTTC; cdr3_aa: CASSSDRSGEQYF
v_call: TRBV20-1; d_call: -; clone_size: -; j_call: TRBJ1-5; cdr3_nt: TGCAGTGCTAGAGGGTTCGGTCAGCCCCAGCATTTT; cdr3_aa: CSARGFGQPQHF
v_call: TRBV4-2; d_call: -; clone_size: few; j_call: TRBJ2-1; cdr3_nt: TGTGCCAGCAGCCGAGGGGTGCCTCCTCTTAACAATGAGCAGTTCTTC; cdr3_aa: CASSRGVPPLNNEQFF